Below, 26 T cell receptor beta chains from the same sample are listed, as sequenced in a study of control samples from healthy donors and cancer patients. Profiled with immunoSEQ multiplex PCR; TCRdb holds only in-frame clones, not every one. The sample has about 100,000 clones; roughly 87% are singletons. Sequencing was carried out using blood. These receptors came from a woman in her 50s in good health.

The J gene is TRBJ1-5, the V gene TRBV29-1, with 7 positions matching TRBD1. CDR3 size: 13 residues. With V trimmed by 5 bases and J by 5 bases, 6 bases remained unmatched. Germline CDR1 reads SQVTM; CDR2 reads ANQGSEA. The CDR3 region has the DNA TGCAGCGTTTTAGACAGGGAAGATCAGCCCCAGCATTTT. This codes for CSVLDREDQPQHF.

The chain couples TRBV3-1 (or the pseudogene TRBV3-2) to TRBJ2-7, with no clear D. Germline CDR1 and CDR2: LGHDT and YNNKEL (reference sequence). The CDR3 runs 12 residues. Trimming took off 2 bases at V and 6 bases at J, with 8 bases between the two ends. CDR3 in DNA: TGTGCCAGCAGCCAATCCGTGGGCGAGCAGTACTTC. Its translation: CASSQSVGEQYF.

The chain has TRBV5-6 and TRBJ2-7; D is perhaps TRBD1 (5 bases). Germline values: CDR1 SGHDT, CDR2 YYEEEE. The V gene lost 0 bases and the J gene lost 6 bases, with 10 bases spanning the gap. The CDR3 is 13 amino acids. The CDR3 loop is CASSLVGRAEQYF. Here the CDR3 DNA reads TGTGCCAGCAGCTTGGTGGGCAGGGCCGAGCAGTACTTC. Full variable domain (outside the CDR3, taken from reference TRBV5-6 and TRBJ2-7): DAGVTQSPTHLIKTRGQQVTLRCSPKSGHDTVSWYQQALGQGPQFIFQYYEEEERQRGNFPDRFSGHQFPNYSSELNVNALLLGDSALYLCASSLVGRAEQYFGPGTRLTVT.

V is TRBV19 and J is TRBJ1-2; weak D call: TRBD1 (5 bases). The CDR3 is made up of 15 amino acids. Trimming took 4 bases from V and 6 from J, leaving 18 bases between them. Per germline, CDR1 LNHDA and CDR2 SQIVND (reference sequence). This CDR3 reads CASSKDDSPQNGYTF. The CDR3 DNA reads as TGTGCCAGTAGTAAAGATGACAGCCCACAAAATGGCTACACCTTC.

The V call is TRBV10-3, the J call TRBJ1-2; D might be TRBD1 (5 bases). Germline values: CDR1 ENHRY, CDR2 SYGVKD. Trimming removed 6 bases at V and 6 bases at J, with 14 bases between. The CDR3 covers 13 residues. Here the CDR3 DNA reads TGTGCCATCAGCGGACACGACATAGATGGCTACACCTTC. Its translation: CAISGHDIDGYTF.

The rearrangement uses TRBV3-1 (or the pseudogene TRBV3-2) and TRBJ2-5, with TRBD2 matching 11 bases. Germline CDR1 LGHDT, CDR2 YNNKEL (reference sequence). The V gene end was trimmed by 5 bases and the J gene end by 2 bases; junction bases not matched to a gene: 7. CDR3 length: 16 residues. Here the CDR3 DNA reads TGTGCCAGCAGCGCCCCGACTAGCGGGGAACAAGAGACCCAGTACTTC. Translation: CASSAPTSGEQETQYF.

V is TRBV15 and J is TRBJ1-1; D unclear. This CDR3 comprises 15 residues. Trimming cost V 5 bases and J 10 bases, with 23 bases left between them. Per germline, CDR1 LNHNV and CDR2 YYDKDF (reference sequence). CDR3 residues: CATSYAGPAYGRAFF. The CDR3 DNA reads as TGTGCCACCAGCTATGCAGGTCCAGCTTATGGGAGAGCTTTCTTT.

This clone was counted a few times. The chain has TRBV7-9 and TRBJ2-1; D may match TRBD1 or TRBD2 (6 bases each). Trimming took off 5 bases at V and 4 bases at J, with 18 bases between the two ends. CDR3 length: 16 amino acids. The germline V gene encodes CDR1 SEHNR and CDR2 FQNEAQ (reference sequence). The CDR3 nucleotides are TGTGCCAGCAGCGCGTCGGGGGAAGGGGGATACAATGAGCAGTTCTTC. Amino acids: CASSASGEGGYNEQFF. Together with reference TRBV7-9 and TRBJ2-1, the CDR3 gives the full variable domain: DTGVSQNPRHKITKRGQNVTFRCDPISEHNRLYWYRQTLGQGPEFLTYFQNEAQLEKSRLLSDRFSAERPKGSFSTLEIQRTEQGDSAMYLCASSASGEGGYNEQFFGPGTRLTVL.

This clone was observed a single time. The chain employs TRBV7-8 and TRBJ1-4; no clear D gene. V gave up 1 base and J gave up 5 bases, with 23 bases separating them. The germline V gene has CDR1 SGHVS and CDR2 FQNEAQ. CDR3 length: 19 amino acids. The CDR3 sequence is CASSLEVRWSQATNEKLFF. CDR3 nucleotide sequence: TGTGCCAGCAGCTTAGAGGTTCGGTGGTCCCAGGCCACGAATGAAAAACTGTTTTTT.

The rearrangement joins TRBV9 to TRBJ1-6; no clear D. The CDR3 is 18 residues long. The V and J ends lost 0 bases and 4 bases respectively, with 17 bases between them. In germline, CDR1 is SGDLS, CDR2 YYNGEE. DNA for the CDR3: TGTGCCAGCAGCGTAGTACCGGCCAGCCTCCTTTATAATTCACCCCTCCACTTT. Translation gives CASSVVPASLLYNSPLHF.

CDR3 nucleotides: TGTGCCAGCAGCGCCACTAGCGGGGGGTCCGTGGAGCAGTTCTTC. Residues: CASSATSGGSVEQFF. The V and J genes are TRBV7-8 and TRBJ2-1; TRBD2 matches at 12 bases. CDR3 size: 15 residues. Germline V lookup: CDR1 SGHVS, CDR2 FQNEAQ. V trimming: 5 bases; J trimming: 10 bases; junction bases outside the gene matches: 9.

The chain uses TRBV5-1 and TRBJ2-7, with D perhaps TRBD1 (6 bases). The V and J ends lost 4 bases and 3 bases respectively, with 14 bases between them. The CDR3 runs 14 residues. Germline values: CDR1 SGHRS, CDR2 YFSETQ. The CDR3 region is CASSPTGQSYEQYV. DNA of the CDR3: TGCGCCAGCAGCCCAACCGGACAGAGCTACGAGCAGTACGTC.

The chain uses TRBV27 and TRBJ2-7; 7 bases map to TRBD2. V lost 6 bases to trimming and J lost 3 bases; unmatched junction nucleotides: 11. This CDR3 has 15 amino acids. From germline, CDR1 is MNHEY and CDR2 SMNVEV (reference sequence). CDR3 nucleotides: TGTGCCAGCAGCCCGTGGGCGGGAGCTCTCTACGAGCAGTACGTC. It is translated as CASSPWAGALYEQYV.

The chain has TRBV30 and TRBJ1-6; D is ambiguous. Trimming cost V 0 bases and J 8 bases, with 8 bases left between them. This CDR3 has 13 amino acids. Germline V CDR1 and CDR2: GTSNPN, SVGIG (reference sequence). For the CDR3, the DNA is TGTGCCTGGAGTGTAATGATGGATTCACCCCTCCACTTT. Encoded protein: CAWSVMMDSPLHF.

V is TRBV7-4 and J is TRBJ1-2; D remains ambiguous. Germline V gene sequence: CDR1 SGHVT, CDR2 SQSDAQ. The V end was cut by 5 bases, the J end by 8 bases, with 21 bases between. This CDR3 region has 15 residues. The chain's CDR3 is CASSHRAGSETGYTF. The CDR3 region has the DNA TGTGCCAGCAGCCATCGGGCAGGTTCGGAGACAGGCTACACCTTC.

V is TRBV3-1 (or the pseudogene TRBV3-2) and J is TRBJ2-7, with 9 bases aligning to TRBD2. The germline V gene has CDR1 LGHDT and CDR2 YNNKEL (reference sequence). This CDR3 comprises 17 residues. V shed 1 base and J 1 base; nucleotides not matched to a gene: 8. CDR3 sequence: CASSQVWNSGGSYEQYF. In DNA, the CDR3 is TGTGCCAGCAGCCAAGTTTGGAATAGCGGGGGTTCCTACGAGCAGTACTTC.

A word on this clone: At one boundary the junction diverges from the germline segment, which might be a read error. The V and J genes are TRBV4-3 and TRBJ2-3; 11 bases agree with TRBD2. This CDR3 has 14 amino acids. The V gene's germline CDR1 is LGHNA and CDR2 YSLEER. This CDR3 is CASSQDHGLAGPNF. In DNA, the CDR3 is TGCGCCAGCAGCCAAGATCATGGACTAGCGGGCCCTAATTTT.

The rearrangement uses TRBV12-3 or TRBV12-4 and TRBJ1-1, with 7 bases fitting TRBD1. Losses at the gene ends were 6 bases for V and 2 bases for J; bases not matched to a gene: 3. This CDR3 contains 13 residues. The CDR3 nucleotides are TGTGCCAGCAGCGGACAGGTCAACACTGAAGCTTTCTTT. This sequence encodes CASSGQVNTEAFF.

The chain joins TRBV4-1 to TRBJ1-6; 10 positions match TRBD1. From germline, CDR1 is MGHRA and CDR2 YSYEKL. The CDR3 contains 20 residues. V gave up 4 bases and J gave up 6 bases; unmatched junction bases: 18. The CDR3 loop is CASSPRIGIATGGFNSPLHF. The DNA of the CDR3 is TGCGCCAGCAGCCCAAGAATTGGAATAGCGACAGGGGGCTTTAATTCACCCCTCCACTTT.

This chain connects TRBV2 to TRBJ2-5; D could derive from TRBD1 or TRBD2 (5 bases each). The V gene lost 6 bases and the J gene lost 4 bases, with 12 bases spanning the gap. This CDR3 comprises 13 residues. From germline, CDR1 is SNHLY and CDR2 FYNNEI. CDR3: CASRDGTGETQYF. The CDR3 DNA reads as TGTGCCAGCAGAGACGGGACGGGAGAGACCCAGTACTTC.

This clone has only one observation. This chain links TRBV7-3 with TRBJ2-1, with D tentatively TRBD1 (5 bases). CDR3 size: 14 residues. Trimming shortened V by 2 bases and J by 8 bases, and 13 bases separated the two germline ends. Germline values: CDR1 SGHTA, CDR2 FQGTGA. CDR3 region: CASSLQAGIDEQFF. DNA of the CDR3: TGTGCCAGCAGCTTACAGGCAGGGATCGATGAGCAGTTCTTC.

The gene calls are TRBV13 and TRBJ2-7; 11 bases line up with TRBD2. CDR3 length equals 16 residues. Germline CDR1 and CDR2: PRHDT and FYEKMQ (reference sequence). V lost 0 bases, J lost 4 bases, and 5 bases stayed unmatched. The CDR3 here is CASSLGPGTSGYEQYV. Written as DNA, the CDR3 is TGTGCCAGCAGCTTAGGCCCTGGGACTAGCGGTTACGAGCAGTACGTC.

The chain has TRBV19 and TRBJ2-7, with D perhaps TRBD2 (6 bases). Germline V gene sequence: CDR1 LNHDA, CDR2 SQIVND (reference sequence). This CDR3 has 15 amino acids. V dropped 6 bases and J dropped 3 bases, with 18 bases sitting between them. The CDR3 coding sequence is TGTGCCAGTAGCCCCTCTGGAGGGATAAACTACGAGCAGTACTTC. Protein sequence: CASSPSGGINYEQYF.

This chain uses TRBV10-1 with TRBJ2-1; TRBD1 or TRBD2 may be the D gene (5 bases each). Deletions cut 8 bases from V and 8 bases from J, with 10 bases between. The CDR3 runs to 11 residues. The germline V gene encodes CDR1 WNHNN and CDR2 SYGVQD (reference sequence). DNA of the CDR3: TGCGCCAGCGGAATGGGGGATGAGCAGTTCTTC. Translating it yields CASGMGDEQFF.

V usage is TRBV12-3 or TRBV12-4 and J usage is TRBJ2-4; no definite D call. This CDR3 has 13 amino acids. Trimming stripped 3 bases from V and 6 bases from J, with 9 bases between. CDR3 coding DNA: TGTGCCAGCAGTTTGCCAATCGGAAACATTCAGTACTTC. Amino acids: CASSLPIGNIQYF.

The gene calls are TRBV4-2 and TRBJ2-1; TRBD2 agrees at 10 bases. V was pared by 0 bases and J by 6 bases, with 8 bases of the junction left unmatched. Germline loops: CDR1 LGHNA, CDR2 YNFKEQ. The CDR3 length is 17 residues. The CDR3 sequence is CASSQDRAGGRFNEQFF. The CDR3 nucleotides read TGTGCCAGCAGCCAAGATAGAGCGGGGGGGCGATTCAATGAGCAGTTCTTC.